This T cell receptor beta chain was sequenced in a study of OX40 agonist ivuxolimab in advanced cancers. Overall study: Each dose-escalation patient presented with hepatocellular carcinoma, melanoma, renal cell or head and neck cancer. People who had prior anti-PD-1, anti-PD-L1 or anti-CTLA-4 therapy could take part, and under 45% had some. General study results and limits: On average, CD8+ T cells showed a greater number of expanded clones than CD4+.

Sampling of blood occurred at baseline, cycle 4 day 1, and cycle 7 day 1. Repertoires were generated with immunoSEQ multiplex PCR, while TCRdb's copy carries only in-frame clones and drops some. The table records fewer than 90,000 clones, 87% of them present only once. A word on this clone: The antigen is undetermined.

V was cut by 3 bases and J by 1 base, with 11 bases left in between. This CDR3 is built from 15 residues. From germline, CDR1 is MGHDK and CDR2 SYGVNS. The clonotype originates from an adult with an advanced solid tumor such as melanoma, head and neck, liver or kidney cancer. The sample in question was CD4+ or CD8+ T cells sorted from blood, obtained in a trial of the OX40 agonist ivuxolimab. J is TRBJ2-3 and V is TRBV25-1; unclear D gene. CDR3 residues: CASSESLSRTDTQYF. In DNA form, the CDR3 reads TGTGCCAGCAGTGAGTCACTAAGCCGCACAGATACGCAGTATTTT.